The TCR beta chain under discussion was sequenced for a study of blood T cell repertoires in COVID-19. Study information: Sources were T cells, B-cell-depleted T cells, or PBMCs; the material itself was cDNA or gDNA.

Residents of under 25 US areas, aged roughly 18 to 89 years, made up the participants. Germline values: CDR1 KGHSH, CDR2 LQKENI. The CDR3 is 14 residues long. Concerning this clone itself: The junction and the germline gene differ at one end; a read error may be behind it.

Per the authors' pipeline: Amplification of reference gene primers provided the estimated nucleated cell counts. Profiling relied on immunoSEQ multiplex PCR, and the TCRdb table lists in-frame clones only, not all of them. Clone size and the V and J calls come from that table; the DNA yielded D and trimming. The sample holds some 390,000 clones; approximately 92% are singletons and the top ten take roughly 1.1%. The sequence was obtained from a man aged 25-45 years who had recovered from COVID-19. This chain joins TRBV18 and TRBJ2-7, with TRBD2 matching over 9 bases. Sequenced input: PBMCs or T cells enriched from blood (not recorded which). The CDR3 spells CASSPRSATSGFRF. The CDR3 nucleotides read TGTGCCAGCTCACCACGGTCGGCGACTAGCGGTTTCCGCTTC.